This TCR beta chain was obtained from a study of blood T cell repertoires in COVID-19. Profiling relied on immunoSEQ multiplex PCR, and the TCRdb table lists in-frame clones only, not all of them. The table has 73,000 or so clones, 86% seen once. The origin of this receptor is a man aged 30 to 45 with acute or convalescent COVID-19. Sequenced material: peripheral blood.

The chain's CDR3 is CASQMSGWRNTEAFF. CDR3 nucleotides: TGTGCCAGCCAGATGTCCGGGTGGAGGAACACTGAAGCTTTCTTT. The chain links TRBV19 to TRBJ1-1, with D uncertain. The CDR3 is 15 amino acids. The germline V gene encodes CDR1 LNHDA and CDR2 SQIVND (reference sequence). The V end lost 9 bases, the J end lost 1 base, and 18 bases lay between the germline ends.